The rows below give T cell receptor beta chains drawn from one sample of a study of blood T cell repertoires in COVID-19. Generated by immunoSEQ multiplex PCR, the TCRdb table keeps only in-frame clones and is missing some. The sample has about 81,000 clones, around 80% seen once. Sequencing was carried out using peripheral blood. The receptors were sampled from a human donor in a cohort sampled during active COVID-19. CDR3s include the opening cysteine and the closing phenylalanine or tryptophan.

J | V | CDR3
TRBJ1-2 | TRBV27 | CASSPLRDRDGYGYTF
TRBJ2-7 | TRBV7-9 | CASSLRGGENHHEQYF
TRBJ2-6 | TRBV19 | CASNWDTSGANVLTF
TRBJ1-2 | TRBV7-8 | CASSLGFGFIGANYGYTF
TRBJ2-1 | TRBV11-2 | CASSFEPYNEQFF
TRBJ1-4 | TRBV30 | CAWSGEGLGEKLFF
TRBJ1-2 | TRBV5-1 | CASRTGRGHIGDYGYTF
TRBJ1-1 | TRBV5-8 | CASSLGLGVTEAFF
TRBJ2-1 | TRBV18 | CASSPPSGDTEQFF
TRBJ1-2 | TRBV7-9 | CASSLGGAGGYTF
TRBJ1-6 | TRBV5-8 | CASSSGKSVSPLHF
TRBJ2-1 | TRBV5-1 | CASSSGQAPSLGNEQFF
TRBJ1-4 | TRBV6-4 | CASRPGMVKNCF
TRBJ1-1 | TRBV5-1 | CASRLEWPLTEAFF
TRBJ1-3 | TRBV27 | CASSLMGQGGNTIYF
TRBJ1-6 | TRBV6-6 | CASSGKTGGQSPLHF
TRBJ2-1 | TRBV6-5 | CASSYGTSLLNEQFF
TRBJ1-2 | TRBV3-1/TRBV3-2 | CASSHSSPGGYGYTF
TRBJ2-7 | TRBV5-6 | CASSFTGSSYEQYF
TRBJ1-3 | TRBV19 | CASQGSSGNTIYF
TRBJ1-2 | TRBV9 | CASSVGTGSYGYTF
TRBJ1-6 | TRBV5-4 | CASSVRVDNSPLHF
TRBJ2-7 | TRBV9 | CASSLGQANSYEQYF
TRBJ2-5 | TRBV27 | CASSRDRGETQYF
TRBJ2-6 | TRBV30 | CAWSVLKGSIRGANVLTF
TRBJ2-7 | TRBV15 | CATSSRSPGGQGTPYEQYF
TRBJ2-7 | TRBV30 | CAWSPGGTTYEQYF
TRBJ1-2 | TRBV7-2 | CASSSSGTGPYGYTF
TRBJ2-7 | TRBV9 | CASSVGLAGGIYEQYF
TRBJ1-1 | TRBV7-3 | CASSLGGELNTEAFF
TRBJ1-5 | TRBV19 | CASSNVQGAQPQHF
TRBJ1-6 | TRBV7-9 | CASSLGQGGSPLHF
TRBJ2-7 | TRBV5-6 | CASSLRQGGSYEQYF
TRBJ2-3 | TRBV6-1 | CASSVTSSGGSTDTQYF
TRBJ2-2 | TRBV12-5 | CASSGAGELFF
TRBJ1-2 | TRBV4-3 | CASSHLGTGVNYGYTF
TRBJ1-6 | TRBV7-9 | CASSFGQGNSPLHF
TRBJ2-7 | TRBV3-1/TRBV3-2 | CASSRGTSGEQYF
TRBJ2-3 | TRBV5-1 | CASSRGLAGSRTDTQYF
TRBJ1-5 | TRBV3-1/TRBV3-2 | CASSQDPNRGQFSNQPQHF
TRBJ1-1 | TRBV20-1 | CSTGGDTEAFF
TRBJ1-3 | TRBV3-1/TRBV3-2 | CASSQALRASGNTIYF
TRBJ2-2 | TRBV9 | CASSREGGGTGELFF
TRBJ1-5 | TRBV19 | CASSGGGVSNQPQHF
TRBJ1-6 | TRBV5-6 | CASSLRAWGQINSPLHF
TRBJ2-1 | TRBV5-4 | CASSPHTGNEQFF
TRBJ1-5 | TRBV10-3 | CAISEGGRQSNQPQHF
TRBJ2-2 | TRBV2 | CASSEMGGNTGELFF
TRBJ1-5 | TRBV2 | CASSGQGAPLQPQHF
TRBJ1-1 | TRBV6-5 | CASGNTEAFF
TRBJ2-2 | TRBV6-5 | CASGPRDRNTGELFF
TRBJ2-7 | TRBV13 | CASRKGTGGSYF
TRBJ1-1 | TRBV12-3/TRBV12-4 | CASTTGFTEAFF
TRBJ2-1 | TRBV6-5 | CASSFSGGPLNEQFF
TRBJ1-5 | TRBV30 | CAWSERDRGNQPQHF